This T cell receptor (beta chain) was sequenced in a study of technical replicates of blood from a handful of donors. Sequencing used immunoSEQ multiplex PCR; TCRdb keeps in-frame clones, though not all of them. Of some 77,000 clones detected, around 90% appear once; the ten largest clones hold 0.3% to 0.45%. The CDR3 runs 15 residues. Germline loops: CDR1 MNHEY, CDR2 SVGAGI. Trimming took 6 bases from V and 0 from J, leaving 14 bases between them. Sequencing was carried out using T cells isolated from PBMCs. This TCR came from a human donor in good health. The chain has TRBV6-5 and TRBJ1-1; D is uncertain. Written as DNA, the CDR3 is TGTGCCAGCAGACCAGGTCTCGGGATGAACACTGAAGCTTTCTTT. Its protein product is CASRPGLGMNTEAFF.